A selection of T cell receptor beta chains follows, all from one sample in a study of CD8 T cells in ankylosing spondylitis. A single record per CDR3 protein comes from TCRdb applying MiXCR to the 5' RACE reads. The table lists about 210,000 distinct CDR3 sequences, about 7% of them singletons, with 12% to 15% in the top ten. Sequences were obtained from blood, either unsorted or a sorted T cell fraction (not recorded which). The receptors come from a male donor with ankylosing spondylitis. CDR3s include the opening cysteine and the closing phenylalanine or tryptophan. The D gene is left open where the match is weak. Clone size is shown for a subset of rows, as once, few, many or a class of expanded clone.

>many|TRBV28|NA|TRBJ2-7
CASRGIAESSYEQYF
TGTGCCAGCAGGGGAATCGCGGAGTCCTCCTACGAGCAGTACTTC
>many|TRBV6-5|NA|TRBJ1-4
CASSLGGGLGEKLFF
TGTGCCAGCAGTTTGGGCGGGGGGCTGGGAGAAAAACTGTTTTTT
>many|TRBV7-8|TRBD2|TRBJ2-2
CASSLIPLLGEGLSGELFF
TGTGCCAGCAGCTTAATCCCCCTGTTGGGGGAGGGCCTATCCGGGGAGCTGTTTTTT
>many|TRBV15|NA|TRBJ2-2
CATTPQETNTGELFF
TGTGCCACCACTCCCCAGGAGACGAACACCGGGGAGCTGTTTTTT
>many|TRBV7-8|NA|TRBJ1-1
CASSLASRGRSMNTEAFF
TGTGCCAGCAGCTTAGCAAGCAGGGGCCGTTCTATGAACACTGAAGCTTTCTTT
>many|TRBV7-9|NA|TRBJ2-5
CASSRVGGLETQYF
TGTGCCAGCAGCCGTGTAGGGGGGTTGGAGACCCAGTACTTC
>many|TRBV7-3|NA|TRBJ2-2
CASSFSDSTGELFF
TGTGCCAGCAGCTTCTCGGACAGCACCGGGGAGCTGTTTTTT
>many|TRBV28|TRBD1|TRBJ1-2
CASGTGQGYTF
TGTGCCAGCGGGACAGGGCAAGGCTACACCTTC
>NA|TRBV9|TRBD1|TRBJ2-4
CASSLGDRGPGNIQYF
TGTGCCAGCAGCCTAGGGGACAGGGGGCCCGGGAACATTCAGTACTTC
>many|TRBV7-9|NA|TRBJ1-2
CASSSAGGYTF
TGTGCCAGCAGCTCGGCGGGAGGCTACACCTTC
>many|TRBV5-1|NA|TRBJ1-2
CASRSSSDYTF
TGCGCCAGCAGGTCGAGTTCTGACTACACCTTC
>few|TRBV29-1|NA|TRBJ1-1
CSVEGNWRGRNTEAFF
TGCAGCGTTGAAGGGAACTGGAGGGGACGGAACACTGAAGCTTTCTTT
>many|TRBV7-8|TRBD2|TRBJ2-7
CASSIRLAGAPNEQYF
TGTGCCAGCAGCATCCGACTAGCGGGGGCCCCTAACGAGCAGTACTTC
>NA|TRBV7-6|NA|TRBJ2-5
CASSLAVLKTQYF
TGTGCCAGCAGCTTAGCGGTATTAAAGACCCAGTACTTC
>NA|TRBV4-3|TRBD1|TRBJ2-7
CASSHQGVQEQYF
TGCGCCAGCAGCCATCAGGGGGTTCAAGAGCAGTACTTC
>NA|TRBV27|TRBD1|TRBJ2-3
CASSSPGQYTDTQYF
TGTGCCAGCAGTTCACCGGGACAGTACACAGATACGCAGTATTTT
>many|TRBV12-3/TRBV12-4|NA|TRBJ2-7
CASSGVVSRYSYEQYF
TGTGCCAGCAGTGGGGTGGTTAGCCGATACTCCTACGAGCAGTACTTC
>many|TRBV2|TRBD2|TRBJ2-1
CASSESLAGNSEQFF
TGTGCCAGCAGTGAAAGCCTAGCGGGGAATAGTGAGCAGTTCTTC
>few|TRBV9|NA|TRBJ1-6
CASSVSGNYNSPLHF
TGTGCCAGCAGCGTCTCAGGGAACTATAATTCACCCCTCCACTTT
>many|TRBV10-3|NA|TRBJ2-7
CAISESGGTYEQYF
TGTGCCATCAGTGAGTCTGGGGGAACCTACGAGCAGTACTTC
>NA|TRBV18|NA|TRBJ2-3
CASSPGANTQYF
TGTGCCAGCTCACCGGGGGCGAATACGCAGTATTTT
>few|TRBV4-1|TRBD2|TRBJ2-7
CASSQNPLAGTSYEQYF
TGCGCCAGCAGCCAAAACCCCCTAGCGGGGACCTCCTACGAGCAGTACTTC
>many|TRBV7-2|TRBD1|TRBJ1-2
CASSRQGQDPNYGYTF
TGTGCCAGCAGCCGCCAGGGACAGGATCCTAACTATGGCTACACCTTC
>many|TRBV7-6|TRBD2|TRBJ2-2
CASSTGTSGRAGELFF
TGTGCCAGCAGCACCGGGACTAGCGGGAGAGCCGGGGAGCTGTTTTTT
>many|TRBV7-9|NA|TRBJ2-7
CASSFLRGYEQYF
TGTGCCAGCAGCTTTTTACGAGGCTACGAGCAGTACTTC
>many|TRBV6-5|TRBD2|TRBJ2-1
CASSYGTIPSYNEQFF
TGTGCCAGCAGTTACGGGACTATCCCTTCCTACAATGAGCAGTTCTTC
>many|TRBV28|NA|TRBJ1-1
CASSFVGSTEAFF
TGTGCCAGCAGTTTTGTAGGGTCCACTGAAGCTTTCTTT
>NA|TRBV6-5|NA|TRBJ2-7
CASSYSGQMYEQYF
TGTGCCAGCAGTTACTCAGGACAGATGTACGAGCAGTACTTC
>many|TRBV5-1|TRBD1|TRBJ2-5
CASSLGTGVHETQYF
TGCGCCAGCAGCTTGGGGACAGGGGTGCACGAGACCCAGTACTTC
>many|TRBV3-1|TRBD2|TRBJ2-2
CASSISGSLTGELFF
TGTGCCAGCAGCATTAGCGGGAGTCTTACCGGGGAGCTGTTTTTT
>many|TRBV5-6|NA|TRBJ1-6
CASSLGTNNSPLHF
TGTGCCAGCAGCTTAGGGACCAATAATTCACCCCTCCACTTT
>many|TRBV12-3/TRBV12-4|TRBD2|TRBJ2-7
CASSWGTSYEQYF
TGTGCCAGCAGTTGGGGGACTAGCTACGAGCAGTACTTC
>many|TRBV28|NA|TRBJ1-1
CASSPRWAGNTEAFF
TGTGCCAGCAGTCCGCGGTGGGCAGGGAACACTGAAGCTTTCTTT
>many|TRBV30|NA|TRBJ1-1
CAWSGVTEAFF
TGTGCCTGGAGTGGGGTCACTGAAGCTTTCTTT
>many|TRBV9|TRBD2|TRBJ2-2
CASSPLAGANTGELFF
TGTGCCAGCAGCCCTCTAGCGGGGGCAAACACCGGGGAGCTGTTTTTT
>many|TRBV29-1|TRBD1|TRBJ2-7
CSVLTGGLGYEQYF
TGCAGCGTTCTTACAGGGGGTCTTGGGTACGAGCAGTACTTC
>NA|TRBV4-1|NA|TRBJ2-2
CASSQDEVTGELFF
TGCGCCAGCAGCCAAGATGAGGTCACCGGGGAGCTGTTTTTT
>many|TRBV25-1|NA|TRBJ1-2
CASSEYRGYTF
TGTGCCAGCAGTGAATATAGGGGCTACACCTTC
>many|TRBV6-5|NA|TRBJ2-6
CASSYFEFNVLTF
TGTGCCAGCAGTTACTTTGAGTTCAACGTCCTGACTTTC
>many|TRBV29-1|NA|TRBJ1-2
CSVAGRVYGYTF
TGCAGCGTTGCAGGCAGGGTGTATGGCTACACCTTC